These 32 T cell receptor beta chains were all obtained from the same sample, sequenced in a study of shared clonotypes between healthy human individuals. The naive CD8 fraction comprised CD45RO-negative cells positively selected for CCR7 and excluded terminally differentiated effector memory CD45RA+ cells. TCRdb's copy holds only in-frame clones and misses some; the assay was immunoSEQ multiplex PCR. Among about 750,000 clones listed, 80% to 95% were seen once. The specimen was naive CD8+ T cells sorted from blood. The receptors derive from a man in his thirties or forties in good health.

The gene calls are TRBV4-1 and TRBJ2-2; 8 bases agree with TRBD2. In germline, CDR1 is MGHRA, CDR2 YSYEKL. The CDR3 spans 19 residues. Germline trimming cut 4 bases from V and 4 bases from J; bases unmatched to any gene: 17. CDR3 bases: TGCGCCAGCAGCCCCACGCCCTGGGAGCGGGAGCCATCCACCGGGGAGCTGTTTTTT. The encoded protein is CASSPTPWEREPSTGELFF.

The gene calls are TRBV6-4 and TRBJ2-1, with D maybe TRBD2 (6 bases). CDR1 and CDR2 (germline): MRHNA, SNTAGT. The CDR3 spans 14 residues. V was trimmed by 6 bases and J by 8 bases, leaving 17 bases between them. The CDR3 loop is CASSGLSALYEQFF. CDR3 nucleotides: TGTGCCAGCAGCGGACTAAGCGCCTTGTATGAGCAGTTCTTC.

The CDR3 sequence is CASSSGLAGGPTDTQYF. The CDR3 DNA is TGTGCCAGCAGCTCGGGACTAGCGGGAGGACCAACAGATACGCAGTATTTT. The chain recombines TRBV13 with TRBJ2-3, with 15 bases lining up with TRBD2. The J segment lost 3 bases and the V segment lost 4 bases, leaving 5 bases of the junction unmatched. CDR3 length equals 17 residues. Germline CDR1 is PRHDT and CDR2 is FYEKMQ (reference sequence).

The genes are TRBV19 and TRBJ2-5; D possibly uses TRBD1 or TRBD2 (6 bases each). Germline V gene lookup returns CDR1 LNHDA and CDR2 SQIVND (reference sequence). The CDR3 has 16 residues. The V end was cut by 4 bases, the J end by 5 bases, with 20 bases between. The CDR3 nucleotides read TGTGCCAGTAGTAAGGGGGGTCTCGGGAGCGGGGAGACCCAGTACTTC. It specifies CASSKGGLGSGETQYF.

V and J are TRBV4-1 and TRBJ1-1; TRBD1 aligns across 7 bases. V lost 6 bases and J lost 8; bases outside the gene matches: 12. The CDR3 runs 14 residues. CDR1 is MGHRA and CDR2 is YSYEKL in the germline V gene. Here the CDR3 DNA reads TGCGCCAGCAGTCAATACCCCGGACAGGCCGAAGCTTTCTTT. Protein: CASSQYPGQAEAFF.

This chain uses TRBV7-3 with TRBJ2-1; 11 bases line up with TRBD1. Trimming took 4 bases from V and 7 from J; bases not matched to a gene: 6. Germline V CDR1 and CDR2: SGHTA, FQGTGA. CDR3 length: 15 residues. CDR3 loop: CASSSGQGAWNEQFF. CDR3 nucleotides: TGTGCCAGCAGCTCCGGACAGGGGGCGTGGAATGAGCAGTTCTTC.

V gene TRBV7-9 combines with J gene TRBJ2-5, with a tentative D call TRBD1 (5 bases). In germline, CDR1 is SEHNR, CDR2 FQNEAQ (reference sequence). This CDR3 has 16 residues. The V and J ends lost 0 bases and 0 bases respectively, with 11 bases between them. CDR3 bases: TGTGCCAGCAGCTTAGCCGGTCAGGGTAACCAAGAGACCCAGTACTTC. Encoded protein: CASSLAGQGNQETQYF.

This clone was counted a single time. CDR3 amino acids: CASSQVAGYNYNEQFF. The CDR3 bases are TGCGCCAGCAGCCAAGTCGCAGGGTATAATTACAATGAGCAGTTCTTC. The chain is built from TRBV4-1 and TRBJ2-1; maybe TRBD1 (5 bases). Trimming pared 1 base from V and 4 bases from J, leaving 14 bases between. The CDR3 is made up of 16 amino acids. Germline-derived CDR1 and CDR2 are MGHRA and YSYEKL.

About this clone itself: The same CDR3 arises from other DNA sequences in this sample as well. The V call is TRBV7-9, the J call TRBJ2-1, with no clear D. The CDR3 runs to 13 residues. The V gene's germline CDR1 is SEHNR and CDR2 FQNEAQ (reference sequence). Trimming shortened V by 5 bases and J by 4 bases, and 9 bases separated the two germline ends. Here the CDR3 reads CASSPPRYNEQFF. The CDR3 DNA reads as TGTGCCAGCAGCCCACCGAGGTACAATGAGCAGTTCTTC.

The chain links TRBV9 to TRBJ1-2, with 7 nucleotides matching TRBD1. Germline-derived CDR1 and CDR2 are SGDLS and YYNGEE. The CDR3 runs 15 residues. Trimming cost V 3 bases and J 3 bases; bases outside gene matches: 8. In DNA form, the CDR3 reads TGTGCCAGCAGCGGGGTCAGGGGGGCGGACTATGGCTACACCTTC. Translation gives CASSGVRGADYGYTF.

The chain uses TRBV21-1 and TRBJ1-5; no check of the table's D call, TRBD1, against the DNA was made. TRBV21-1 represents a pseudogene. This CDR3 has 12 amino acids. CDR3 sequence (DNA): TGTGCCAGCAACAGGGGGCCTCAGCCCCAGCATTTT. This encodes CASNRGPQPQHF.

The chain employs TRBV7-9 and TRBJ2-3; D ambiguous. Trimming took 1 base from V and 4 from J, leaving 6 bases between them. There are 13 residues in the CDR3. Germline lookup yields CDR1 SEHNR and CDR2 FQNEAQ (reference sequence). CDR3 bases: TGTGCCAGCAGCTTAGGGTTTTCAGATACGCAGTATTTT. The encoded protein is CASSLGFSDTQYF.

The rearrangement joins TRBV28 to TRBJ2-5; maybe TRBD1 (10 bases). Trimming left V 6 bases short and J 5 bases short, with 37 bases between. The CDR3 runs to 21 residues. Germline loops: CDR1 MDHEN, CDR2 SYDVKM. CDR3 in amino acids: CASSRQGAQVIAGALRETQYF. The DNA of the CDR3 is TGTGCCAGCAGCCGACAGGGGGCGCAGGTAATAGCGGGAGCCCTCCGGGAGACCCAGTACTTC.

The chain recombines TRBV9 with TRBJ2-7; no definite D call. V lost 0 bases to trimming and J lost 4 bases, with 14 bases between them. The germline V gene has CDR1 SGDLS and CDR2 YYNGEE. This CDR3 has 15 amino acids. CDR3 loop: CASSVEEGSLYEQYF. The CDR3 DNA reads TGTGCCAGCAGCGTAGAGGAAGGGTCGTTGTACGAGCAGTACTTC.

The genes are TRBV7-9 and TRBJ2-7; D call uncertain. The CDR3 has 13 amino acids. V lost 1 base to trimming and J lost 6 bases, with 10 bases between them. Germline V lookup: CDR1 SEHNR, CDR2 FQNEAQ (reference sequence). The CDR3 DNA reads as TGTGCCAGCAGCTTAGTCAGTGTTGGCGAGCAGTACTTC. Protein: CASSLVSVGEQYF.

CDR3 in amino acids: CSVEGVGSATEAFF. The CDR3 nucleotides read TGCAGCGTTGAAGGGGTGGGGTCCGCGACTGAAGCTTTCTTT. The chain combines TRBV29-1 with TRBJ1-1; D remains ambiguous. The CDR3 consists of 14 residues. Germline CDR1 is SQVTM and CDR2 is ANQGSEA. Trimming shortened V by 1 base and J by 5 bases, and 14 bases separated the two germline ends. Variable domain in full (rest from reference TRBV29-1 and TRBJ1-1): SAVISQKPSRDICQRGTSLTIQCQVDSQVTMMFWYRQQPGQSLTLIATANQGSEATYESGFVIDKFPISRPNLTFSTLTVSNMSPEDSSIYLCSVEGVGSATEAFFGQGTRLTVV.

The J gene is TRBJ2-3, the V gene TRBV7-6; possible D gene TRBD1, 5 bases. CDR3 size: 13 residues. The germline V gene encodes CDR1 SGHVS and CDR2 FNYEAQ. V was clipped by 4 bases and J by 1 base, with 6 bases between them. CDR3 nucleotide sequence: TGTGCCAGCAGCTCGACAGGCACAGATACGCAGTATTTT. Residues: CASSSTGTDTQYF.

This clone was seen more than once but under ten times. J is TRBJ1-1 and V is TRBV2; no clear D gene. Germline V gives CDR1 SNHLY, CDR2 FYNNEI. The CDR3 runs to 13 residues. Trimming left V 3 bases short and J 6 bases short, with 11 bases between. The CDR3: CASSDPGSAEAFF. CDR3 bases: TGTGCCAGCAGTGACCCCGGGAGTGCTGAAGCTTTCTTT.

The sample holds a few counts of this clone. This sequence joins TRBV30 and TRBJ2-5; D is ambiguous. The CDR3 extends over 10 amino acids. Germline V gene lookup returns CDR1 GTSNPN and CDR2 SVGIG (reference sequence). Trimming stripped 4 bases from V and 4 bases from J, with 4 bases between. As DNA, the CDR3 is TGTGCCTGGAAGGCAGAGACCCAGTACTTC. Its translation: CAWKAETQYF.

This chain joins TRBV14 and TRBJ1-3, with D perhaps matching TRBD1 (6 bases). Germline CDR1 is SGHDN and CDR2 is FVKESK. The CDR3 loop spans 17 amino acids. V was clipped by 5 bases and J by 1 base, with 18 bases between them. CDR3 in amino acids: CASSKLTGTSSGNTIYF. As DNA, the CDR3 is TGTGCCAGCAGCAAGCTTACCGGGACAAGTTCTGGAAACACCATATATTTT.

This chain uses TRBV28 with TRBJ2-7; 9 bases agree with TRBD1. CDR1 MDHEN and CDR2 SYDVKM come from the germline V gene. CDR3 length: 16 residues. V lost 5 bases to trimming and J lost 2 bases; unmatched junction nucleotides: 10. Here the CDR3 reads CASSESTGQGAYEQYF. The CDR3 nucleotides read TGTGCCAGCAGTGAGTCTACGGGACAGGGAGCCTACGAGCAGTACTTC.

CDR3 bases: TGTGCCAGCGGCCAGCTACGGACAGATACGCAGTATTTT. This codes for CASGQLRTDTQYF. The gene calls are TRBV6-5 and TRBJ2-3; no clear D. Germline V CDR1 and CDR2: MNHEY, SVGAGI. The V and J ends lost 8 bases and 3 bases respectively, with 12 bases between them. This CDR3 has 13 residues.

CDR3 sequence (DNA): TGTGCCAGCAGTTACGGGGGGGAGGAAGGCTACACCTTC. This gives the protein CASSYGGEEGYTF. This chain connects TRBV6-5 to TRBJ1-2; D perhaps matches TRBD1 (5 bases). The germline V gene has CDR1 MNHEY and CDR2 SVGAGI. The CDR3 runs 13 residues. V lost 2 bases to trimming and J lost 8 bases, with 12 bases between them.

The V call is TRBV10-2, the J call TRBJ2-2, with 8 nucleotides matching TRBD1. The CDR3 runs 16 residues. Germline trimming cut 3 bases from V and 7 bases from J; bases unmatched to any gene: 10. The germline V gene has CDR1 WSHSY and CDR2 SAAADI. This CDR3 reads CASSEYLDRVGGELFF. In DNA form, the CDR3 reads TGCGCCAGCAGTGAATACCTGGACAGGGTAGGCGGGGAGCTGTTTTTT.

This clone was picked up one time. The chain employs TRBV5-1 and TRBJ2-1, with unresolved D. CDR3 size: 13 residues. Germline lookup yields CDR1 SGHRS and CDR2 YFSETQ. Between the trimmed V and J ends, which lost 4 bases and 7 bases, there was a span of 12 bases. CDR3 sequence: CASSPDLWNEQFF. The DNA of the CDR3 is TGCGCCAGCAGCCCAGACCTCTGGAATGAGCAGTTCTTC. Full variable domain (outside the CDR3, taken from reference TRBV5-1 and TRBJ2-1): KAGVTQTPRYLIKTRGQQVTLSCSPISGHRSVSWYQQTPGQGLQFLFEYFSETQRNKGNFPGRFSGRQFSNSRSEMNVSTLELGDSALYLCASSPDLWNEQFFGPGTRLTVL.

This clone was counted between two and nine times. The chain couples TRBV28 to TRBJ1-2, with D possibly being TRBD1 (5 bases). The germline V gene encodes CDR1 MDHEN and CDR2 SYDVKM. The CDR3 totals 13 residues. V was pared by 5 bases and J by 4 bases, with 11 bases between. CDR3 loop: CASSPPGVYGYTF. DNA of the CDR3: TGTGCCAGCAGTCCTCCGGGGGTCTATGGCTACACCTTC.

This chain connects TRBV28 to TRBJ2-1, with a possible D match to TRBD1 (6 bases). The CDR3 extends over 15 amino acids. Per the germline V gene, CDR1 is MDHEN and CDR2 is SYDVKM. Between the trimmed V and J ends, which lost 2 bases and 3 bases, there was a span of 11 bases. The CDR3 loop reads CASSLRGTIYNEQFF. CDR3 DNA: TGTGCCAGCAGTTTAAGGGGGACAATCTACAATGAGCAGTTCTTC.

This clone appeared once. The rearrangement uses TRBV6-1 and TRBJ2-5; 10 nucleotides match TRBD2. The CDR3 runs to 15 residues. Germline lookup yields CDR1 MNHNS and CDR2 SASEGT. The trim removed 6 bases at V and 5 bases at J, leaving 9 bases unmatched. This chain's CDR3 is CASRIGTSERETQYF. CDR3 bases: TGTGCCAGCAGAATCGGGACTAGCGAGCGGGAGACCCAGTACTTC.

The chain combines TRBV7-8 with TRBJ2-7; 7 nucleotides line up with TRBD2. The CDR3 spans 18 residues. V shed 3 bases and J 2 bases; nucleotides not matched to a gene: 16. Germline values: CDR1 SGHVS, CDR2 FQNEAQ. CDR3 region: CASSFETSSNRATYEQYF. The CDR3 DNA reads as TGTGCCAGCAGCTTCGAGACTAGCTCGAACCGGGCTACCTACGAGCAGTACTTC. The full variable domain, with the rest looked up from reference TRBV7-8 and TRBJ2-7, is GAGVSQSPRYKVAKRGQDVALRCDPISGHVSLFWYQQALGQGPEFLTYFQNEAQLDKSGLPSDRFFAERPEGSVSTLKIQRTQQEDSAVYLCASSFETSSNRATYEQYFGPGTRLTVT.

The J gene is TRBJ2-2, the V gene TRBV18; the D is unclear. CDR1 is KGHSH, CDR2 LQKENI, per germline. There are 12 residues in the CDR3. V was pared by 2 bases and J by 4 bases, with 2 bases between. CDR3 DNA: TGTGCCAGCTCACCAACCACCGGGGAGCTGTTTTTT. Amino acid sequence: CASSPTTGELFF.

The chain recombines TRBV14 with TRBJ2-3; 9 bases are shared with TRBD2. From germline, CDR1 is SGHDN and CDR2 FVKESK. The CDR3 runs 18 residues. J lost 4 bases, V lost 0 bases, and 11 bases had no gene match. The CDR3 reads CASSQDHRLAGGADTQYF. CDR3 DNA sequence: TGTGCCAGCAGCCAAGATCACCGCTTGGCGGGAGGGGCAGATACGCAGTATTTT.

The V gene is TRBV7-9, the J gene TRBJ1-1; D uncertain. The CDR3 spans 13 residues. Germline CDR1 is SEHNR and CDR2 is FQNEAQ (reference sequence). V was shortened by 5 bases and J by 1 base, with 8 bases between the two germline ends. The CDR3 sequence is CASSRHSNTEAFF. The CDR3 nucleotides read TGTGCCAGCAGCCGACACTCGAACACTGAAGCTTTCTTT.